The next 10 T cell receptor beta chains were all read from a single sample in a study of blood T cell repertoires in COVID-19. Only in-frame clones appear in the TCRdb table, and some are missing; sequencing was by immunoSEQ multiplex PCR. The table includes 80,000 to 100,000 clones, around 90% detected once. Sequenced: peripheral blood. The receptors come from a man aged 70-80 years with acute or convalescent COVID-19.

The genes are TRBV14 and TRBJ1-1; no reliable D call. CDR3 length equals 14 residues. From germline, CDR1 is SGHDN and CDR2 FVKESK. V lost 0 bases to trimming and J lost 4 bases, with 9 bases between them. The CDR3: CASSQDLGSTEAFF. The CDR3 coding sequence is TGTGCCAGCAGCCAAGATCTGGGCTCCACTGAAGCTTTCTTT.

The chain is built from TRBV6-5 and TRBJ2-7, with D possibly being TRBD2 (5 bases). The CDR3 covers 14 residues. Between the trimmed V and J ends, which lost 7 bases and 3 bases, there was a span of 16 bases. The V gene's germline CDR1 is MNHEY and CDR2 SVGAGI. The CDR3: CASTLHRGNYEQYV. The CDR3 DNA is TGTGCCAGCACGCTACACCGGGGAAACTACGAGCAGTACGTC.

V usage is TRBV5-1 and J usage is TRBJ2-2; D ambiguous. V was cut by 4 bases and J by 0 bases, with 13 bases left in between. There are 16 residues in the CDR3. Germline V gives CDR1 SGHRS, CDR2 YFSETQ. In nucleotides, the CDR3 is TGCGCCAGCAGCCCTAATTTCAGGTCGAACACCGGGGAGCTGTTTTTT. Translating it yields CASSPNFRSNTGELFF.

This chain connects TRBV5-5 to TRBJ1-2; TRBD1 is a possible D gene (6 bases). Between the trimmed V and J ends, which lost 6 bases and 6 bases, there was a span of 24 bases. Germline V lookup: CDR1 SGHKS, CDR2 YYEKEE (reference sequence). The CDR3 extends over 16 amino acids. The CDR3 loop reads CASNQLGQGGKDGYTF. In DNA form, the CDR3 reads TGTGCCAGCAACCAACTTGGCCAAGGGGGAAAAGATGGCTACACCTTC.

This clone has just one count. The CDR3 is CASSPGQFPGELFF. The CDR3 DNA is TGTGCCAGCAGCCCGGGACAGTTCCCCGGGGAGCTGTTTTTT. The chain recombines TRBV3-1 (or the pseudogene TRBV3-2) with TRBJ2-2; 7 positions agree with TRBD1. CDR3 length: 14 amino acids. The ends lost 4 bases at V and 6 bases at J; junction bases unmatched: 5. From germline, CDR1 is LGHDT and CDR2 YNNKEL (reference sequence).

This clone has more than one count but fewer than ten. The rearrangement joins TRBV9 to TRBJ2-6, with unresolved D. V lost 4 bases and J 4 bases, leaving 12 bases between the germline ends. Germline values: CDR1 SGDLS, CDR2 YYNGEE. The CDR3 is 15 residues long. The CDR3 DNA is TGTGCCAGCAGCCCCATCCTCGGGGGGGCCAACGTCCTGACTTTC. Translated: CASSPILGGANVLTF.

The rearrangement uses TRBV29-1 and TRBJ1-1, with 8 bases identical to TRBD1. The CDR3 is 14 amino acids. V trimming: 6 bases; J trimming: 4 bases; junction bases outside the gene matches: 10. The V gene's germline CDR1 is SQVTM and CDR2 ANQGSEA. CDR3 in DNA: TGCAGCGTGAAAAAGACAGGGGATGGCACTGAAGCTTTCTTT. Translation: CSVKKTGDGTEAFF.

V is TRBV6-2 or TRBV6-3 and J is TRBJ2-2; D perhaps matches TRBD1 (6 bases). Looked up from germline, CDR1 is MNHEY and CDR2 is SVGEGT. The CDR3 runs to 16 residues. V lost 2 bases and J 5 bases, leaving 15 bases between the germline ends. The CDR3 coding sequence is TGTGCCAGCAGTTACCCCAGCGTCAGGGGAACCGGGGAGCTGTTTTTT. It yields the protein CASSYPSVRGTGELFF.

This sequence joins TRBV7-8 and TRBJ2-7; maybe TRBD2 (6 bases). Germline CDR1 SGHVS, CDR2 FQNEAQ. V was clipped by 0 bases and J by 5 bases, with 11 bases between them. There are 14 residues in the CDR3. In nucleotides, the CDR3 is TGTGCCAGCAGCTTAGCCGGGGAGGTCCACGAGCAGTACGTC. Translation gives CASSLAGEVHEQYV.

The rearrangement joins TRBV2 to TRBJ2-1; 10 bases are a match to TRBD1. Unmatched junction bases numbered 6, after V lost 0 bases and J lost 4 bases. Germline lookup yields CDR1 SNHLY and CDR2 FYNNEI. This CDR3 is built from 17 residues. The chain's CDR3 is CASSEALDRGQYNEQFF. The CDR3, as DNA: TGTGCCAGCAGTGAAGCGCTCGACAGGGGGCAATACAATGAGCAGTTCTTC.